This T cell receptor (beta chain) was recorded in a study of identical twins. V was cut by 4 bases and J by 8 bases, with 16 bases left in between. The CDR3 is 15 residues long. CDR1 and CDR2 (germline): SGHRS, YFSETQ. TCRdb passed the 5' RACE reads through MiXCR, listing each CDR3 protein once. The profile shows approximately 590,000 distinct CDR3 sequences, approximately 9.6% of them singletons. This clonotype appeared a few times. The sample was also linked to a second study, of yellow fever vaccine responses in identical twins. That source notes: Reported findings indicate that twins' vaccine T cell responses seemed partially convergent, partially personalized.

Sequenced material: PBMCs. The TCR originated in a woman aged 18-35 years in good health. This chain links TRBV5-1 with TRBJ1-6; possibly TRBD1 for D (6 bases). CDR3 loop: CASSATGPSDSPLHF. DNA for the CDR3: TGCGCCAGCAGCGCGACAGGTCCCTCGGATTCACCCCTCCACTTT.